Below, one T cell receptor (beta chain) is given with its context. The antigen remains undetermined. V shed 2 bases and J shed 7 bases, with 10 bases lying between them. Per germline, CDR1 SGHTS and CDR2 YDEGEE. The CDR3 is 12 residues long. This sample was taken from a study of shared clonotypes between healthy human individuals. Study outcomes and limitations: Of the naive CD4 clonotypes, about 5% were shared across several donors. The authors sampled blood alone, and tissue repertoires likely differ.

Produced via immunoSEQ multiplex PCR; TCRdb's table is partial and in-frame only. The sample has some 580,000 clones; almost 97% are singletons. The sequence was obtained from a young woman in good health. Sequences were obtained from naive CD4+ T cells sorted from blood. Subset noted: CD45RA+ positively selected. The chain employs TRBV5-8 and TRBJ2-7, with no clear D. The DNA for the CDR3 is TGTGCCAGCAGCTTAAGGGTGAAGGAGCAGTACTTC. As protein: CASSLRVKEQYF.